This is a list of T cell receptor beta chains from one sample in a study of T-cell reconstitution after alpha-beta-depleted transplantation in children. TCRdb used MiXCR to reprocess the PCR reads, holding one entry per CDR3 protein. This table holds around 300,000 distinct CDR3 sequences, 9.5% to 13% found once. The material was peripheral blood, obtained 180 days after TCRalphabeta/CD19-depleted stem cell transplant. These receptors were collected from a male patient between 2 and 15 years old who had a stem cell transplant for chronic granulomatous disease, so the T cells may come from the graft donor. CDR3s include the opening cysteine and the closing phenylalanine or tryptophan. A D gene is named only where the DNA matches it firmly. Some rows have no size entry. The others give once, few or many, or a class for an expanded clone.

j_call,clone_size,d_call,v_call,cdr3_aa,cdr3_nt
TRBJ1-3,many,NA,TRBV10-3,CAISDRARGNTIYF,TGTGCCATCAGTGACAGGGCTAGAGGAAACACCATATATTTT
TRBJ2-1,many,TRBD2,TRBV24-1,CATSDAGLAVYNEQFF,TGTGCCACCAGTGACGCCGGACTAGCGGTATACAATGAGCAGTTCTTC
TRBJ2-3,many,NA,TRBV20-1,CSAHSTDTQYF,TGCAGTGCCCACAGCACAGATACGCAGTATTTT
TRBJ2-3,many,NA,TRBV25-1,CASSYSDGRNTQYF,TGTGCCAGCAGCTACTCTGACGGGCGAAATACGCAGTATTTT
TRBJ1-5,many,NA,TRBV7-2,CASSSRGGVFNQPQHF,TGTGCCAGCAGCTCACGGGGCGGTGTCTTCAATCAGCCCCAGCATTTT
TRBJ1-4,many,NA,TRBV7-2,CASSRWTVATNEKLFF,TGTGCCAGCAGCCGATGGACGGTTGCAACTAATGAAAAACTGTTTTTT
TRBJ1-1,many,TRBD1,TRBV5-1,CASSLGQGGSEAFF,TGCGCCAGCAGCTTGGGACAGGGAGGCTCTGAAGCTTTCTTT
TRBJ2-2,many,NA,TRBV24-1,CATSSTTGELFF,TGTGCCACCAGTTCTACCACCGGGGAGCTGTTTTTT
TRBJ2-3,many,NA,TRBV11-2,CASSTKGTDTQYF,TGTGCCAGCAGCACCAAGGGCACAGATACGCAGTATTTT
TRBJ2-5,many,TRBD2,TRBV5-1,CASTAGVTETQYF,TGCGCCAGCACGGCGGGAGTCACCGAGACCCAGTACTTC
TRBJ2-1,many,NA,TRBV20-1,CSARVGGVGNYNEQFF,TGCAGTGCTAGAGTGGGGGGAGTCGGAAACTACAATGAGCAGTTCTTC
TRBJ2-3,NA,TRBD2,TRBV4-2,CASGFGLAGEPSTDTQYF,TGTGCCAGCGGCTTCGGACTAGCGGGGGAGCCAAGCACAGATACGCAGTATTTT
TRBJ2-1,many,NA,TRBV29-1,CSVDLTLGGQQFF,TGCAGCGTCGACCTAACTCTGGGAGGTCAACAGTTCTTC
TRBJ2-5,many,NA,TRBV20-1,CSAIGSVGQETQYF,TGCAGTGCTATCGGGTCGGTCGGGCAAGAGACCCAGTACTTC
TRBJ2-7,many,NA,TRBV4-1,CASSQVGQGLDEQYF,TGCGCCAGCAGCCAAGTTGGACAGGGACTAGACGAGCAGTACTTC
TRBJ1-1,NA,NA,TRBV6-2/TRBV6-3,CASSFKDRHFTEAFF,TGTGCCAGCAGTTTTAAGGACAGACACTTCACTGAAGCTTTCTTT
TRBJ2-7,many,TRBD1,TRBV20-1,CSARDWDRSYEQYF,TGCAGTGCTAGAGATTGGGACAGGTCCTACGAGCAGTACTTC
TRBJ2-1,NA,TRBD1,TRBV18,CASTSGQGTYNEQFF,TGTGCCAGCACCTCGGGACAGGGGACCTACAATGAGCAGTTCTTC
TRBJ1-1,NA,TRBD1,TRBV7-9,CASSEGQGLDTEAFF,TGTGCCAGCAGCGAGGGACAGGGGCTTGACACTGAAGCTTTCTTT
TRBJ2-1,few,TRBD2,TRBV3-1,CASSHTNEFHKRDVGNEQFF,TGTGCCAGCAGCCATACCAACGAATTTCATAAGCGGGATGTCGGGAATGAGCAGTTCTTC
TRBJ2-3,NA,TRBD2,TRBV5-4,CASSLGLASSDTQYF,TGTGCCAGCAGCTTGGGACTAGCGTCATCCGATACGCAGTATTTT
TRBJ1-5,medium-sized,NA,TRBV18,CASSPLGAWQPQHF,TGTGCCAGCTCACCGTTGGGGGCCTGGCAGCCCCAGCATTTT
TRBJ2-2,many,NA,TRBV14,CASSQLAVLTGELFF,TGTGCCAGCAGCCAACTAGCTGTTCTCACTGGGGAGCTGTTTTTT
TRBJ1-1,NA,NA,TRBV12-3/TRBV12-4,CASVQAVSTEAFF,TGTGCCAGCGTCCAGGCCGTTTCCACTGAAGCTTTCTTT
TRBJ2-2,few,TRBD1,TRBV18,CASSRLGTENTGELFF,TGTGCCAGCTCACGCCTCGGGACAGAAAACACCGGGGAGCTGTTTTTT
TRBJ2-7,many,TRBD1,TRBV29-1,CSVGTGGYEQYF,TGCAGCGTCGGAACAGGGGGCTACGAGCAGTACTTC
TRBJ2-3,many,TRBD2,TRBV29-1,CSGGGLAADTQYF,TGCAGCGGCGGAGGACTAGCGGCAGATACGCAGTATTTT
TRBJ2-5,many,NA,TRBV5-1,CASSRGDKETQYF,TGCGCCAGCAGCCGTGGGGACAAAGAGACCCAGTACTTC
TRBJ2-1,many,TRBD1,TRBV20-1,CSARGFGQGPVNEQFF,TGCAGTGCTAGGGGGTTTGGACAGGGCCCCGTCAATGAGCAGTTCTTC
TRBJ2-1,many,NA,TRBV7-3,CASSLVGGNEQFF,TGTGCCAGCAGCCTCGTAGGAGGGAATGAGCAGTTCTTC
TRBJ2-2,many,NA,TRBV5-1,CASSLGTFTGELFF,TGCGCCAGCAGCTTGGGTACCTTCACCGGGGAGCTGTTTTTT
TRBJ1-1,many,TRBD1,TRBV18,CASSRWTGELNTEAFF,TGTGCCAGCTCACGTTGGACAGGGGAACTGAACACTGAAGCTTTCTTT
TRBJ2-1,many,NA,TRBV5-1,CASSAPPRGLYNEQFF,TGCGCCAGCAGCGCGCCCCCCCGGGGGCTCTACAATGAGCAGTTCTTC
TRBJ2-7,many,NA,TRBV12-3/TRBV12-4,CASSPGDSESYEQYF,TGTGCCAGCAGTCCCGGTGACAGTGAGTCCTACGAGCAGTACTTC
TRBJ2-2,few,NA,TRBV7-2,CASSLMAANTGELFF,TGTGCCAGCAGCTTAATGGCCGCGAACACCGGGGAGCTGTTTTTT
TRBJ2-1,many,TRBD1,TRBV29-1,CSVRGQGSSEQFF,TGCAGCGTTAGAGGACAGGGGAGTAGTGAGCAGTTCTTC
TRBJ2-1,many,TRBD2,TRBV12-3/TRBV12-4,CASSLPGLAGPNEQFF,TGTGCCAGCAGTTTGCCGGGACTAGCGGGCCCCAATGAGCAGTTCTTC
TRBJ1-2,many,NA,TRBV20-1,CSARTREGYTF,TGCAGTGCTAGAACCAGGGAAGGCTACACCTTC
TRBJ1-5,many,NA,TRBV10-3,CAISVGQGRNQPQHF,TGTGCCATCAGCGTCGGTCAGGGAAGGAATCAGCCCCAGCATTTT
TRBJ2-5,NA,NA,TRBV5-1,CASSPTAEGPQETQYF,TGCGCCAGCAGCCCGACAGCGGAGGGGCCACAGGAGACCCAGTACTTC
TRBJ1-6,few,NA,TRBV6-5,CASSYSIGVGSSYNSPLHF,TGTGCCAGCAGTTACTCAATAGGGGTTGGGAGCTCCTATAATTCACCCCTCCACTTT
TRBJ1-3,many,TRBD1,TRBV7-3,CASSLTEGASGNTIYF,TGTGCCAGCAGCTTAACGGAGGGGGCAAGTGGAAACACCATATATTTT
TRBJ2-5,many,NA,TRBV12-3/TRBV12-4,CASRVGPETQYF,TGTGCCAGCAGGGTGGGGCCAGAGACCCAGTACTTC
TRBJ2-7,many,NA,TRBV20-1,CSAPTGLENEQYF,TGCAGTGCTCCTACGGGACTCGAAAACGAGCAGTACTTC